These T cell receptor beta chains were read from a single sample in a study of technical replicates of blood from a few donors. Here immunoSEQ multiplex PCR was the method, and the copy in TCRdb shows in-frame clones only, minus some. The data show tens of thousands of clones, about 96% seen once. Sequences were obtained from T cells isolated from PBMCs. The source is a human donor in good health. CDR3s include the opening cysteine and the closing phenylalanine or tryptophan. D genes are given only for firm matches. Size tells how often a clone was seen (once, few, many) or the class of an expanded clone, and some rows leave it out.

d_call: NA; v_call: TRBV10-3; j_call: TRBJ2-1; clone_size: NA; cdr3_length: 13; cdr3_aa: CAITANFQGEQFF; cdr3_nt: TGTGCCATCACCGCGAACTTCCAGGGCGAGCAGTTCTTC
d_call: TRBD1; v_call: TRBV5-5; j_call: TRBJ1-2; clone_size: once; cdr3_length: 13; cdr3_aa: CASSQQGYYGYTF; cdr3_nt: TGTGCCAGCAGCCAACAGGGGTACTATGGCTACACCTTC
d_call: NA; v_call: TRBV6-1; j_call: TRBJ1-1; clone_size: NA; cdr3_length: 14; cdr3_aa: CASRWTVLNTEAFF; cdr3_nt: TGTGCCAGCAGATGGACAGTACTGAACACTGAAGCTTTCTTT
d_call: TRBD1; v_call: TRBV30; j_call: TRBJ1-2; clone_size: NA; cdr3_length: 14; cdr3_aa: CAWSVWQGARGYTF; cdr3_nt: TGTGCCTGGAGTGTATGGCAGGGGGCGAGAGGCTACACCTTC
d_call: NA; v_call: TRBV11-2; j_call: TRBJ1-2; clone_size: NA; cdr3_length: 14; cdr3_aa: CASSPYRETGGYTF; cdr3_nt: TGTGCCAGCAGCCCGTACAGGGAAACGGGGGGCTACACCTTC
d_call: NA; v_call: TRBV27; j_call: TRBJ2-7; clone_size: NA; cdr3_length: 15; cdr3_aa: CASSLRDSTSYEQYF; cdr3_nt: TGTGCCAGCAGTTTACGAGACTCAACCTCCTACGAGCAGTACTTC
d_call: NA; v_call: TRBV7-9; j_call: TRBJ2-7; clone_size: NA; cdr3_length: 16; cdr3_aa: CASSLIWVGVGYEQYF; cdr3_nt: TGTGCCAGCAGCTTAATTTGGGTGGGAGTTGGATACGAGCAGTACTTC
d_call: NA; v_call: TRBV11-1; j_call: TRBJ2-1; clone_size: NA; cdr3_length: 15; cdr3_aa: CASSLKYFGQGGQFF; cdr3_nt: TGTGCCAGCAGCTTAAAATACTTCGGGCAGGGAGGGCAGTTCTTC
d_call: NA; v_call: TRBV7-2; j_call: TRBJ1-3; clone_size: NA; cdr3_length: 15; cdr3_aa: CASSLGGANGNTIYF; cdr3_nt: TGTGCCAGCAGCTTAGGTGGGGCCAATGGAAACACCATATATTTT
d_call: TRBD1; v_call: TRBV10-3; j_call: TRBJ1-2; clone_size: NA; cdr3_length: 14; cdr3_aa: CAITWDRENYGYTF; cdr3_nt: TGTGCCATCACCTGGGACAGGGAGAACTATGGCTACACCTTC
d_call: TRBD2; v_call: TRBV6-6; j_call: TRBJ2-7; clone_size: NA; cdr3_length: 16; cdr3_aa: CASSYSPAGMSYEQYF; cdr3_nt: TGTGCCAGCAGTTACTCCCCAGCGGGAATGTCCTACGAGCAGTACTTC
d_call: TRBD2; v_call: TRBV11-3; j_call: TRBJ2-1; clone_size: NA; cdr3_length: 16; cdr3_aa: CASSPYGLAGNNEQFF; cdr3_nt: TGTGCCAGCAGCCCTTACGGACTAGCGGGTAACAATGAGCAGTTCTTC
d_call: TRBD2; v_call: TRBV5-1; j_call: TRBJ2-2; clone_size: NA; cdr3_length: 16; cdr3_aa: CASSLEGGPNTGELFF; cdr3_nt: TGCGCCAGCAGCTTGGAGGGAGGGCCCAACACCGGGGAGCTGTTTTTT
d_call: NA; v_call: TRBV6-5; j_call: TRBJ2-7; clone_size: NA; cdr3_length: 15; cdr3_aa: CASSYGQDPSYEQYF; cdr3_nt: TGTGCCAGCAGTTACGGGCAGGATCCCTCCTACGAGCAGTACTTC
d_call: NA; v_call: TRBV5-1; j_call: TRBJ2-5; clone_size: NA; cdr3_length: 13; cdr3_aa: CASRRAFQETQYF; cdr3_nt: TGCGCCAGCAGGCGGGCCTTCCAAGAGACCCAGTACTTC
d_call: NA; v_call: TRBV19; j_call: TRBJ1-2; clone_size: once; cdr3_length: 12; cdr3_aa: CASSIDLKGYTF; cdr3_nt: TGTGCCAGTAGTATAGATCTAAAAGGCTACACCTTC
d_call: NA; v_call: TRBV7-3; j_call: TRBJ2-7; clone_size: NA; cdr3_length: 15; cdr3_aa: CASSLAGAPTYEQYF; cdr3_nt: TGTGCCAGCAGCTTAGCAGGGGCGCCTACGTACGAGCAGTACTTC
d_call: NA; v_call: TRBV5-1; j_call: TRBJ2-7; clone_size: NA; cdr3_length: 12; cdr3_aa: CASSSDSYEQYF; cdr3_nt: TGCGCCAGCAGCTCCGACAGCTACGAGCAGTACTTC
d_call: NA; v_call: TRBV4-3; j_call: TRBJ2-2; clone_size: NA; cdr3_length: 16; cdr3_aa: CASSQNPDSNTGELFF; cdr3_nt: TGCGCCAGCAGCCAAAACCCGGACAGCAACACCGGGGAGCTGTTTTTT
d_call: TRBD1; v_call: TRBV12-5; j_call: TRBJ1-1; clone_size: NA; cdr3_length: 14; cdr3_aa: CASGLRTGSTEAFF; cdr3_nt: TGTGCTAGTGGTCTAAGGACAGGGTCCACTGAAGCTTTCTTT
d_call: TRBD2; v_call: TRBV28; j_call: TRBJ2-7; clone_size: NA; cdr3_length: 14; cdr3_aa: CASKLTSGSYEQYF; cdr3_nt: TGTGCCAGCAAGTTAACTAGCGGCTCCTACGAGCAGTACTTC
d_call: NA; v_call: TRBV15; j_call: TRBJ1-3; clone_size: NA; cdr3_length: 15; cdr3_aa: CATSSRAGSGNTIYF; cdr3_nt: TGTGCCACCAGCTCACGAGCGGGGTCGGGAAACACCATATATTTT
d_call: TRBD2; v_call: TRBV2; j_call: TRBJ2-1; clone_size: NA; cdr3_length: 21; cdr3_aa: CASSVPNNWTSGGQSYNEQFF; cdr3_nt: TGTGCCAGCAGTGTCCCTAATAATTGGACTAGCGGGGGCCAGTCCTACAATGAGCAGTTCTTC
d_call: NA; v_call: TRBV28; j_call: TRBJ2-2; clone_size: NA; cdr3_length: 16; cdr3_aa: CASSSIQGADTGELFF; cdr3_nt: TGTGCCAGCAGTTCAATACAGGGAGCGGACACCGGGGAGCTGTTTTTT
d_call: TRBD2; v_call: TRBV19; j_call: TRBJ2-1; clone_size: NA; cdr3_length: 14; cdr3_aa: CASSTWRENNEQFF; cdr3_nt: TGTGCCAGTAGTACTTGGCGGGAGAACAATGAGCAGTTCTTC
d_call: NA; v_call: TRBV29-1; j_call: TRBJ2-1; clone_size: NA; cdr3_length: 14; cdr3_aa: CSVEVPGSLNEQFF; cdr3_nt: TGCAGCGTTGAAGTACCCGGGAGTCTAAATGAGCAGTTCTTC
d_call: NA; v_call: TRBV30; j_call: TRBJ1-5; clone_size: NA; cdr3_length: 15; cdr3_aa: CAWSVPQGYNQPQHF; cdr3_nt: TGTGCCTGGAGTGTACCCCAGGGGTACAATCAGCCCCAGCATTTT
d_call: TRBD1; v_call: TRBV12-5; j_call: TRBJ1-2; clone_size: once; cdr3_length: 14; cdr3_aa: CASGLTGTAYGYTF; cdr3_nt: TGTGCTAGTGGTTTAACCGGGACAGCTTATGGCTACACCTTC
d_call: TRBD1; v_call: TRBV4-3; j_call: TRBJ1-1; clone_size: NA; cdr3_length: 14; cdr3_aa: CASSLRQGATEAFF; cdr3_nt: TGCGCCAGCAGCCTCCGACAGGGGGCAACTGAAGCTTTCTTT
d_call: TRBD1; v_call: TRBV2; j_call: TRBJ2-7; clone_size: NA; cdr3_length: 15; cdr3_aa: CASSSEGQGSDEQYF; cdr3_nt: TGTGCCAGCAGTTCAGAGGGACAGGGTAGCGACGAGCAGTACTTC
d_call: TRBD2; v_call: TRBV2; j_call: TRBJ2-1; clone_size: NA; cdr3_length: 14; cdr3_aa: CASERDRPYNEQFF; cdr3_nt: TGTGCCAGCGAGCGGGATAGGCCCTACAATGAGCAGTTCTTC
d_call: TRBD1; v_call: TRBV6-1; j_call: TRBJ2-7; clone_size: NA; cdr3_length: 13; cdr3_aa: CASSFGTGFEQYF; cdr3_nt: TGTGCCAGCAGTTTCGGGACAGGGTTCGAGCAGTACTTC
d_call: TRBD1; v_call: TRBV5-4; j_call: TRBJ1-1; clone_size: NA; cdr3_length: 14; cdr3_aa: CASRLTGVSTEAFF; cdr3_nt: TGTGCCAGCAGGTTGACAGGGGTATCCACTGAAGCTTTCTTT
d_call: NA; v_call: TRBV11-2; j_call: TRBJ1-1; clone_size: once; cdr3_length: 11; cdr3_aa: CASSLNTEAFF; cdr3_nt: TGTGCCAGCAGCCTCAACACTGAAGCTTTCTTT
d_call: NA; v_call: TRBV19; j_call: TRBJ1-1; clone_size: once; cdr3_length: 15; cdr3_aa: CASSIGVGLNTEAFF; cdr3_nt: TGTGCCAGTAGTATTGGAGTCGGCCTCAACACTGAAGCTTTCTTT
d_call: NA; v_call: TRBV29-1; j_call: TRBJ2-1; clone_size: NA; cdr3_length: 11; cdr3_aa: CSLRYYNEQFF; cdr3_nt: TGCAGCCTTAGATACTACAATGAGCAGTTCTTC
d_call: TRBD1; v_call: TRBV11-2; j_call: TRBJ1-2; clone_size: NA; cdr3_length: 17; cdr3_aa: CASSLDGGTVLNYGYTF; cdr3_nt: TGTGCCAGCAGCTTAGATGGTGGGACAGTCTTAAACTATGGCTACACCTTC
d_call: TRBD1; v_call: TRBV7-3; j_call: TRBJ2-1; clone_size: NA; cdr3_length: 15; cdr3_aa: CASTPGGLTYNEQFF; cdr3_nt: TGTGCCAGCACCCCAGGGGGATTAACCTACAATGAGCAGTTCTTC
d_call: NA; v_call: TRBV7-2; j_call: TRBJ1-5; clone_size: few; cdr3_length: 12; cdr3_aa: CASSFTGQPQHF; cdr3_nt: TGTGCCAGCAGCTTCACAGGTCAGCCCCAGCATTTT
d_call: NA; v_call: TRBV6-5; j_call: TRBJ2-5; clone_size: NA; cdr3_length: 14; cdr3_aa: CASSYYEGAETQYF; cdr3_nt: TGTGCCAGCAGTTACTATGAAGGGGCAGAGACCCAGTACTTC
d_call: TRBD2; v_call: TRBV19; j_call: TRBJ2-3; clone_size: NA; cdr3_length: 16; cdr3_aa: CASSFSGTSGQDTQYF; cdr3_nt: TGTGCCAGTAGTTTTTCCGGGACTAGCGGACAGGATACGCAGTATTTT
d_call: NA; v_call: TRBV5-4; j_call: TRBJ1-4; clone_size: NA; cdr3_length: 13; cdr3_aa: CASSFQGSEKLFF; cdr3_nt: TGTGCCAGCAGCTTCCAGGGGAGTGAAAAACTGTTTTTT
d_call: NA; v_call: TRBV27; j_call: TRBJ2-1; clone_size: NA; cdr3_length: 16; cdr3_aa: CASSISYKGTYNEQFF; cdr3_nt: TGTGCCAGCAGTATATCCTATAAGGGGACCTACAATGAGCAGTTCTTC
d_call: NA; v_call: TRBV28; j_call: TRBJ2-7; clone_size: NA; cdr3_length: 13; cdr3_aa: CASSWSETYEQYF; cdr3_nt: TGTGCCAGCAGTTGGAGCGAGACCTACGAGCAGTACTTC
d_call: NA; v_call: TRBV7-2; j_call: TRBJ2-7; clone_size: NA; cdr3_length: 15; cdr3_aa: CASSPVGGATYEQYF; cdr3_nt: TGTGCCAGCAGCCCTGTAGGGGGAGCGACCTACGAGCAGTACTTC
d_call: NA; v_call: TRBV5-1; j_call: TRBJ2-7; clone_size: NA; cdr3_length: 13; cdr3_aa: CASSGALTYEQYF; cdr3_nt: TGCGCCAGCAGTGGTGCGTTGACCTACGAGCAGTACTTC
d_call: NA; v_call: TRBV2; j_call: TRBJ1-2; clone_size: NA; cdr3_length: 11; cdr3_aa: CASGRAYGYTF; cdr3_nt: TGTGCCAGCGGGCGGGCCTATGGCTACACCTTC
d_call: NA; v_call: TRBV7-3; j_call: TRBJ2-2; clone_size: NA; cdr3_length: 13; cdr3_aa: CASSLYGTGELFF; cdr3_nt: TGTGCCAGCAGCTTATACGGCACCGGGGAGCTGTTTTTT
d_call: NA; v_call: TRBV5-1; j_call: TRBJ2-3; clone_size: once; cdr3_length: 15; cdr3_aa: CASSLASGPRDTQYF; cdr3_nt: TGCGCCAGCAGCTTGGCGAGCGGACCTAGAGATACGCAGTATTTT